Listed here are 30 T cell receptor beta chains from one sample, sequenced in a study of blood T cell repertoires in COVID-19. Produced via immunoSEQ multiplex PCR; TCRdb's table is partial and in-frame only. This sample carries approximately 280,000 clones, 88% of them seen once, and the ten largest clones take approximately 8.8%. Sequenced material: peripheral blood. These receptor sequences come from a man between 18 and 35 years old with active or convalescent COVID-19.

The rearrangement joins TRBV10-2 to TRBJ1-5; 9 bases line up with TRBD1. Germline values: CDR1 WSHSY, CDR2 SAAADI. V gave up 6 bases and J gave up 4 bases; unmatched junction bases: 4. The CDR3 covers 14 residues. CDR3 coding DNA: TGCGCCAGCAGGGCCGGGACAGGGAATCAGCCCCAGCATTTT. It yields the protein CASRAGTGNQPQHF.

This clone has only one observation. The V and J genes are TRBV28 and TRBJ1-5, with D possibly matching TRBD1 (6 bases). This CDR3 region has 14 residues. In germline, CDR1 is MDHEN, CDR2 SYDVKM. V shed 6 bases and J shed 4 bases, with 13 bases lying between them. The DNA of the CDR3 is TGTGCCAGCAGAAGGGGGAAGGGGAATCAGCCCCAGCATTTT. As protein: CASRRGKGNQPQHF. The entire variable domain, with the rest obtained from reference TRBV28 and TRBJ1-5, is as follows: DVKVTQSSRYLVKRTGEKVFLECVQDMDHENMFWYRQDPGLGLRLIYFSYDVKMKEKGDIPEGYSVSREKKERFSLILESASTNQTSMYLCASRRGKGNQPQHFGDGTRLSIL.

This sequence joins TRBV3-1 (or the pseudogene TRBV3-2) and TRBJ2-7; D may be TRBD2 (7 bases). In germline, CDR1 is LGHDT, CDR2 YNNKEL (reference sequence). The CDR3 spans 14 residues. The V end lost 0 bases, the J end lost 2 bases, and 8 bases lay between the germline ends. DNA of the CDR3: TGTGCCAGCAGCCAAGAGCGGGGGCCCTACGAGCAGTACTTC. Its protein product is CASSQERGPYEQYF.

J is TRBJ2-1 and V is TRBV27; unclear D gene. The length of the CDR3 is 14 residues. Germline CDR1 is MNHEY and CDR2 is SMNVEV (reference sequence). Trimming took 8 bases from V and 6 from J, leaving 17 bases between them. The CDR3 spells CASAPVEVTNEQFF. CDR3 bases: TGTGCCAGCGCGCCCGTTGAGGTGACCAATGAGCAGTTCTTC.

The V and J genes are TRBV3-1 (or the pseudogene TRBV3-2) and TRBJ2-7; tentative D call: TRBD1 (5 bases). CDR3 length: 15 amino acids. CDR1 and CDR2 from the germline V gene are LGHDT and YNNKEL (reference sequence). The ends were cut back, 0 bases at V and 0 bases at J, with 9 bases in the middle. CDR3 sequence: CASSQDMTDSYEQYF. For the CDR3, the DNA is TGTGCCAGCAGCCAAGATATGACAGACTCCTACGAGCAGTACTTC.

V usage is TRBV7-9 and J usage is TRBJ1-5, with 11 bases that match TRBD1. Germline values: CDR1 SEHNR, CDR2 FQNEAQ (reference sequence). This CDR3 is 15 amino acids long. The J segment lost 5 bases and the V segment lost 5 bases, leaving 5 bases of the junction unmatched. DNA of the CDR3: TGTGCCAGCAGCCTCGGGACAGGGGGGGATCAGCCCCAGCATTTT. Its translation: CASSLGTGGDQPQHF.

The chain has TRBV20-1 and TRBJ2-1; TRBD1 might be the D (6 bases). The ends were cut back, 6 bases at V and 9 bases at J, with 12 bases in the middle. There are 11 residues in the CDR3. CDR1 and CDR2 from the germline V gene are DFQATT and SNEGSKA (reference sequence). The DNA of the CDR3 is TGCAGTGCACTACAGGGAACTGAGCAGTTCTTC. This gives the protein CSALQGTEQFF.

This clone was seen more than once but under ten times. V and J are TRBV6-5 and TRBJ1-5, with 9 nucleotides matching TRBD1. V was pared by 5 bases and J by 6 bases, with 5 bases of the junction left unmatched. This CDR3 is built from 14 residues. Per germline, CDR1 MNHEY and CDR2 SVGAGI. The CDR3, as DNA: TGTGCCAGCAGTCCACAGGGGGCCTTTCAGCCCCAGCATTTT. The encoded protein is CASSPQGAFQPQHF.

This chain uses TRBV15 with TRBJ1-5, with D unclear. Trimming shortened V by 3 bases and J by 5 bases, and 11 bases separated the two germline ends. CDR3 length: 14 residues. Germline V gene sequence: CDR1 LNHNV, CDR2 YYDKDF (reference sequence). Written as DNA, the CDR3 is TGTGCCACCAGCAGCGAACGACGGGATCAGCCCCAGCATTTT. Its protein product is CATSSERRDQPQHF.

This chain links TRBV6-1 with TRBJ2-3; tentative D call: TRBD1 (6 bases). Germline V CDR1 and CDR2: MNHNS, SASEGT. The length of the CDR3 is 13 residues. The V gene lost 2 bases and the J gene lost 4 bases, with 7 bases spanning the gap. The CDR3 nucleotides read TGTGCCAGCAGTGAATGGGGGCCAGATACGCAGTATTTT. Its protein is CASSEWGPDTQYF.

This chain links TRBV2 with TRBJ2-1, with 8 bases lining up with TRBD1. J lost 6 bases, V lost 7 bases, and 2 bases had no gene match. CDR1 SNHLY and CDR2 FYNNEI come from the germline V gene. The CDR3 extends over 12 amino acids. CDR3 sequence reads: CASTTGGNEQFF. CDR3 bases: TGTGCCAGCACAACAGGGGGCAATGAGCAGTTCTTC.

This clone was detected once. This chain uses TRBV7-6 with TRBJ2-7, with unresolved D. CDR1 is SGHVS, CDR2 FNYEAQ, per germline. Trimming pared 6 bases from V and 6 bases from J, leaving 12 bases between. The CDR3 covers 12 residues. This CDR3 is CASSSTNSEQYF. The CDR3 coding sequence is TGTGCCAGCAGTTCGACAAATAGCGAGCAGTACTTC.

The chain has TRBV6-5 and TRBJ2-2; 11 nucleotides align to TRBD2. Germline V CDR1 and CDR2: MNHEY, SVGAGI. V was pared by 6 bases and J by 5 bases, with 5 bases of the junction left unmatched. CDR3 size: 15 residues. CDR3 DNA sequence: TGTGCCAGCAGAGCCGGGACTAGCGGTACCGGGGAGCTGTTTTTT. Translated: CASRAGTSGTGELFF.

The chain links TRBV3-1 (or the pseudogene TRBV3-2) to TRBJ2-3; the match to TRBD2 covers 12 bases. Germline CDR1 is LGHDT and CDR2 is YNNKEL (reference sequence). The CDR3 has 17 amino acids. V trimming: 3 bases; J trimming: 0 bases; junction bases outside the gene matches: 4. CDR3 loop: CASSHYGLAGSTDTQYF. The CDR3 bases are TGTGCCAGCAGCCACTACGGACTAGCGGGGAGCACAGATACGCAGTATTTT.

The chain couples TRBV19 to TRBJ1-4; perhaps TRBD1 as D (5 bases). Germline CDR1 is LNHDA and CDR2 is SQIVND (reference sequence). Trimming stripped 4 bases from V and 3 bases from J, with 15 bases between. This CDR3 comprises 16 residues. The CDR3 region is CASSKWRGAANEKLFF. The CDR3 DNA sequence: TGTGCCAGTAGTAAGTGGAGGGGCGCGGCTAATGAAAAACTGTTTTTT.

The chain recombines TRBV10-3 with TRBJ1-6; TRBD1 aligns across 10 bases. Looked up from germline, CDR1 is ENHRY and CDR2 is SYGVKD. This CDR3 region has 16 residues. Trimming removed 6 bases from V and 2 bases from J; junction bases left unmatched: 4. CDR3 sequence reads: CAISPGTGAYNSPLHF. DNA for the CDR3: TGTGCCATCAGCCCCGGGACAGGGGCCTATAATTCACCCCTCCACTTT.

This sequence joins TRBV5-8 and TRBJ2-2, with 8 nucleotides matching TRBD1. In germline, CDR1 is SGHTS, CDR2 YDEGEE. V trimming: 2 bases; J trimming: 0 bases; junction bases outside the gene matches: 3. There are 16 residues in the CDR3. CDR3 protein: CASSLRTGPNTGELFF. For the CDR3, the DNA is TGTGCCAGCAGCTTAAGGACAGGGCCGAACACCGGGGAGCTGTTTTTT.

CDR3 sequence: CASSVTGGPYNEQFF. The CDR3, as DNA: TGCGCCAGCAGCGTAACAGGGGGCCCCTACAATGAGCAGTTCTTC. This chain connects TRBV4-1 to TRBJ2-1; TRBD1 aligns across 9 bases. The V gene end was trimmed by 5 bases and the J gene end by 2 bases; junction bases not matched to a gene: 4. Germline-derived CDR1 and CDR2 are MGHRA and YSYEKL. The CDR3 length is 15 residues.

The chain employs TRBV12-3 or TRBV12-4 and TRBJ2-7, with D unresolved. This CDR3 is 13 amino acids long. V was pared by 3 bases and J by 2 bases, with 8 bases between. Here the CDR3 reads CASSLSVTYEQYF. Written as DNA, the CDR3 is TGTGCCAGCAGTTTGTCGGTAACCTACGAGCAGTACTTC.

The CDR3 DNA follows: TGTGCCAGCTCACCGATTAGCGGGGGGGCTTCAGATACGCAGTATTTT. It encodes CASSPISGGASDTQYF. The chain employs TRBV18 and TRBJ2-3; 11 bases align to TRBD2. Germline CDR1 KGHSH, CDR2 LQKENI. This CDR3 is 16 amino acids long. J gave up 4 bases and V 3 bases, and 6 bases lay outside the gene matches.

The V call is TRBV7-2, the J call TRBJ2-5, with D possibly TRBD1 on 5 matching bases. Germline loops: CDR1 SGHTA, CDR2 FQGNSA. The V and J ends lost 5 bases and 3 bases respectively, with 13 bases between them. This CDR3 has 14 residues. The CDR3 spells CASSQNGAEETQYF. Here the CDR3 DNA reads TGTGCCAGCAGCCAAAATGGGGCGGAAGAGACCCAGTACTTC.

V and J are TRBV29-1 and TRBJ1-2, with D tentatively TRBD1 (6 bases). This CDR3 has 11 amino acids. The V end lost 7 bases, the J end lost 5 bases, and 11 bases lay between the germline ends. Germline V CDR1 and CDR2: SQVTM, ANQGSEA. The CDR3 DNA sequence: TGCAGCGGTTTCACAGGGTATGGCTACACCTTC. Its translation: CSGFTGYGYTF.

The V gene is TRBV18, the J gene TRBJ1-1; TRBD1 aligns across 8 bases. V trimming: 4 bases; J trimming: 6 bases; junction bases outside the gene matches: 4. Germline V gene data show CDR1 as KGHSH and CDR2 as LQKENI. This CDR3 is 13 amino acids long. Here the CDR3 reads CASSLLQGAEAFF. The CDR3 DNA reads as TGTGCCAGCTCACTACTACAGGGGGCTGAAGCTTTCTTT.

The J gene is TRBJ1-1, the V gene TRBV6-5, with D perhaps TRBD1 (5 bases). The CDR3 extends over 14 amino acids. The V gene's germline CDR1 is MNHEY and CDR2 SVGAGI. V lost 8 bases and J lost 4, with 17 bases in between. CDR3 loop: CASSGWGVGTEAFF. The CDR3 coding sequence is TGTGCCAGCTCCGGGTGGGGGGTAGGCACTGAAGCTTTCTTT.

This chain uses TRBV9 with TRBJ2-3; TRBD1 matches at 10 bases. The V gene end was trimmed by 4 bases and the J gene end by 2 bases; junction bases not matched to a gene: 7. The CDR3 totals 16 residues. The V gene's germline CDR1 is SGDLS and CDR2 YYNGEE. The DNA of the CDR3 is TGTGCCAGCAGCCCTCGGGACAGGGGCTTCACAGATACGCAGTATTTT. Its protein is CASSPRDRGFTDTQYF.

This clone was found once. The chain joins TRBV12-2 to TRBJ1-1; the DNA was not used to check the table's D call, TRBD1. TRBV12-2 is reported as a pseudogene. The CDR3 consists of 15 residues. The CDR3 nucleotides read TGTGCAAGTCGCTTAGAGGGCAGGGGGGAAAATGAAGCTTTCTTT. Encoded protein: CASRLEGRGENEAFF.

DNA of the CDR3: TGTGCCAGTACCCCGCCTGGGCAGGGGTTAAACATTCAGTACTTC. Its protein product is CASTPPGQGLNIQYF. The chain joins TRBV19 to TRBJ2-4, with D tentatively TRBD1 (6 bases). In germline, CDR1 is LNHDA, CDR2 SQIVND (reference sequence). With 7 bases removed from V and 6 bases from J, the gap between germline ends came to 19 bases. The CDR3 consists of 15 residues. The variable domain in full, with the rest retrieved from reference TRBV19 and TRBJ2-4, is DGGITQSPKYLFRKEGQNVTLSCEQNLNHDAMYWYRQDPGQGLRLIYYSQIVNDFQKGDIAEGYSVSREKKESFPLTVTSAQKNPTAFYLCASTPPGQGLNIQYFGAGTRLSVL.

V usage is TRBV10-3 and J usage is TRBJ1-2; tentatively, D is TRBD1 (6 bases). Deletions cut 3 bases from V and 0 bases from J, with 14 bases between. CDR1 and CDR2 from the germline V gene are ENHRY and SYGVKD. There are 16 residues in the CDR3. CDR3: CAISDWNREANYGYTF. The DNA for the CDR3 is TGTGCCATCAGTGACTGGAACAGGGAAGCTAACTATGGCTACACCTTC.

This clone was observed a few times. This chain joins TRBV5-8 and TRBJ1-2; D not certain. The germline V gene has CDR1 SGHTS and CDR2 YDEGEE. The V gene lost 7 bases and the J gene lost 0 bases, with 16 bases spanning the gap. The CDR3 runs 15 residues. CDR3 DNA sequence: TGTGCCAGCGGTCGTGGGCCGGGAGCTAACTATGGCTACACCTTC. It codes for CASGRGPGANYGYTF.

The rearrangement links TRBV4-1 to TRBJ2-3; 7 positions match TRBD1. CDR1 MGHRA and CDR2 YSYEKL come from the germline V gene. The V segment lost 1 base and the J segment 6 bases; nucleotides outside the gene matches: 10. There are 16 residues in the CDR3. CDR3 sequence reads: CASSQGRLGGADTQYF. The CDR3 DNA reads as TGCGCCAGCAGCCAAGGCCGTCTAGGGGGCGCCGATACGCAGTATTTT.